Following are 21 T cell receptor beta chains from one sample sequenced in a study of T cell responses to AZD1222 COVID-19 vaccine. Sequenced by immunoSEQ multiplex PCR; TCRdb stores in-frame clones only, minus some. The sample carries some 130,000 clones, just over 90% recorded once. Sample: peripheral blood, taken 28 days after the second AZD1222 dose. The receptor set was obtained from an adult who received the AZD1222 COVID-19 vaccine.

CDR3 residues: CASSFVRGGEQFF. For the CDR3, the DNA is TGTGCCAGCAGTTTTGTCAGGGGGGGTGAGCAGTTCTTC. This rearrangement joins TRBV12-3 or TRBV12-4 to TRBJ2-1; D may be TRBD1 or TRBD2 (7 bases each). V gave up 3 bases and J gave up 9 bases, with 12 bases separating them. This CDR3 contains 13 residues.

V is TRBV7-7 and J is TRBJ2-5, with D hard to call. V was cut by 5 bases and J by 1 base, with 11 bases left in between. Germline CDR1 and CDR2: SSHAT and FNYEAQ (reference sequence). There are 14 residues in the CDR3. The CDR3 region has the DNA TGTGCCAGCAGCCTCGACGGGTCCCAAGAGACCCAGTACTTC. Translating it yields CASSLDGSQETQYF.

This chain joins TRBV7-8 and TRBJ1-5, with TRBD1 identical over 11 bases. Germline V gene sequence: CDR1 SGHVS, CDR2 FQNEAQ. Trimming took 3 bases from V and 4 from J; bases not matched to a gene: 5. CDR3 length: 16 amino acids. DNA for the CDR3: TGTGCCAGCAGCTTTTCAGGGACAGGGGGAAATCAGCCCCAGCATTTT. Its translation is CASSFSGTGGNQPQHF.

The rearrangement uses TRBV27 and TRBJ1-2; 7 bases match TRBD1. The CDR3 extends over 13 amino acids. CDR1 MNHEY and CDR2 SMNVEV come from the germline V gene (reference sequence). V was clipped by 6 bases and J by 4 bases; unmatched bases: 5. The CDR3 DNA reads TGTGCCAGCAGCCTAAGACAGGGCTATGGCTACACCTTC. This sequence encodes CASSLRQGYGYTF.

The chain combines TRBV10-3 with TRBJ2-7, with TRBD1 matching 9 bases. V lost 8 bases and J lost 5; bases outside the gene matches: 10. In germline, CDR1 is ENHRY, CDR2 SYGVKD. This CDR3 has 14 amino acids. The CDR3 reads CAIAGTGTVNEQYF. The CDR3 coding sequence is TGTGCCATCGCCGGGACAGGGACGGTCAACGAGCAGTACTTC.

Only one count was recorded for this clone. The chain links TRBV10-3 to TRBJ1-1, with D possibly matching TRBD1 (6 bases). This CDR3 has 12 residues. The germline V and J ends were trimmed by 3 bases and 4 bases, with 6 bases remaining between them. CDR1 ENHRY and CDR2 SYGVKD come from the germline V gene. The CDR3, as DNA: TGTGCCATCAGTGAAGGGGGCACTGAAGCTTTCTTT. This encodes CAISEGGTEAFF.

The chain joins TRBV10-3 to TRBJ2-2, with 10 bases fitting TRBD2. V gave up 4 bases and J gave up 0 bases; unmatched junction bases: 5. The length of the CDR3 is 17 residues. Germline values: CDR1 ENHRY, CDR2 SYGVKD. CDR3 in amino acids: CAISGTSGLANTGELFF. The CDR3 DNA reads TGTGCCATCAGTGGGACTAGCGGTCTCGCGAACACCGGGGAGCTGTTTTTT.

The gene calls are TRBV7-8 and TRBJ2-7; 8 positions match TRBD2. CDR1 SGHVS and CDR2 FQNEAQ come from the germline V gene. Losses at the gene ends were 5 bases for V and 6 bases for J; bases not matched to a gene: 9. The length of the CDR3 is 14 residues. Here the CDR3 reads CASSPTTSVAEQYF. The CDR3 bases are TGTGCCAGCAGCCCCACGACTAGCGTAGCCGAGCAGTACTTC.

The chain has TRBV27 and TRBJ1-1, with TRBD1 as a possible D gene (5 bases). V dropped 5 bases and J dropped 1 base, with 11 bases sitting between them. The germline gives CDR1 MNHEY, CDR2 SMNVEV (reference sequence). This CDR3 is built from 14 residues. The CDR3 is CASSVRDGNTEAFF. CDR3 coding DNA: TGTGCCAGCAGTGTTCGGGACGGGAACACTGAAGCTTTCTTT.

This clone showed up just once. The rearrangement links TRBV27 to TRBJ2-7; the match to TRBD2 covers 9 bases. Trimming at V came to 3 bases and at J to 3 bases, leaving 15 bases not matched to a gene. Germline V CDR1 and CDR2: MNHEY, SMNVEV (reference sequence). The CDR3 is 18 amino acids. This chain's CDR3 is CASSFSPSLAGNVYEQYF. CDR3 in DNA: TGTGCCAGCAGTTTCTCCCCTTCCCTAGCGGGAAACGTCTACGAGCAGTACTTC.

This chain uses TRBV7-2 with TRBJ1-2; D is ambiguous. The germline V and J ends were trimmed by 2 bases and 8 bases, with 9 bases remaining between them. The CDR3 contains 12 residues. Per the germline V gene, CDR1 is SGHTA and CDR2 is FQGNSA. The CDR3 DNA reads as TGTGCCAGCAGCTTAAGCCTCCGGGGCTACACCTTC. The encoded protein is CASSLSLRGYTF.

This rearrangement joins TRBV27 to TRBJ1-5; 7 bases are shared with TRBD1. V was clipped by 1 base and J by 0 bases; unmatched bases: 3. The CDR3 extends over 16 amino acids. CDR1 and CDR2 from the germline V gene are MNHEY and SMNVEV (reference sequence). DNA for the CDR3: TGTGCCAGCAGTTTATTGGGACAGACTAGCAATCAGCCCCAGCATTTT. The encoded protein is CASSLLGQTSNQPQHF.

V is TRBV28 and J is TRBJ1-5, with a tentative D call TRBD1 (5 bases). CDR1 is MDHEN, CDR2 SYDVKM, per germline. V dropped 4 bases and J dropped 2 bases, with 21 bases sitting between them. CDR3 length equals 18 residues. Written as DNA, the CDR3 is TGTGCCAGCAGTTCAGGTCTCGGACAACGCTTTGGCAATCAGCCCCAGCATTTT. Protein: CASSSGLGQRFGNQPQHF. The variable domain in full, completed from reference TRBV28 and TRBJ1-5, reads DVKVTQSSRYLVKRTGEKVFLECVQDMDHENMFWYRQDPGLGLRLIYFSYDVKMKEKGDIPEGYSVSREKKERFSLILESASTNQTSMYLCASSSGLGQRFGNQPQHFGDGTRLSIL.

The chain employs TRBV27 and TRBJ1-5; D is unclear. Trimming shortened V by 3 bases and J by 0 bases, and 21 bases separated the two germline ends. The CDR3 has 19 residues. Germline V gives CDR1 MNHEY, CDR2 SMNVEV (reference sequence). The CDR3 sequence: CASSFLPPGNKVSNQPQHF. The CDR3, as DNA: TGTGCCAGCAGTTTTTTACCCCCGGGAAACAAGGTTAGCAATCAGCCCCAGCATTTT.

The rearrangement uses TRBV28 and TRBJ1-2, with no clear D. Trimming took off 6 bases at V and 5 bases at J, with 16 bases between the two ends. Germline assignment: CDR1 MDHEN and CDR2 SYDVKM. The CDR3 runs 14 residues. Here the CDR3 reads CASSIASTFYGYTF. The CDR3 DNA sequence: TGTGCCAGCAGCATAGCTTCAACATTTTATGGCTACACCTTC.

The V and J genes are TRBV19 and TRBJ1-6; 8 bases map to TRBD1. The CDR3 is made up of 14 amino acids. V was pared by 4 bases and J by 7 bases, with 3 bases of the junction left unmatched. Germline V lookup: CDR1 LNHDA, CDR2 SQIVND (reference sequence). The CDR3 reads CASSTTGGNSPLHF. CDR3 bases: TGTGCCAGTAGTACCACAGGGGGGAATTCACCCCTCCACTTT.

J is TRBJ1-5 and V is TRBV28; no reliable D call. Germline V gene sequence: CDR1 MDHEN, CDR2 SYDVKM. V shed 1 base and J shed 6 bases, with 4 bases lying between them. The CDR3 sequence is 12 residues long. Here the CDR3 DNA reads TGTGCCAGCAGTTTATATCGTCAGCCCCAGCATTTT. It codes for CASSLYRQPQHF. The variable domain in full, completed from reference TRBV28 and TRBJ1-5, reads DVKVTQSSRYLVKRTGEKVFLECVQDMDHENMFWYRQDPGLGLRLIYFSYDVKMKEKGDIPEGYSVSREKKERFSLILESASTNQTSMYLCASSLYRQPQHFGDGTRLSIL.

V usage is TRBV28 and J usage is TRBJ2-1; a weak D match, TRBD2 (5 bases). The V end was cut by 5 bases, the J end by 10 bases, with 18 bases between. The germline V gene has CDR1 MDHEN and CDR2 SYDVKM. CDR3 length: 14 amino acids. The CDR3 loop is CASSLGDFRVEQFF. In nucleotides, the CDR3 is TGTGCCAGCAGTCTGGGAGATTTTAGGGTCGAGCAGTTCTTC.

The rearrangement links TRBV4-1 to TRBJ1-1; possible D gene TRBD1, 5 bases. The CDR3 consists of 13 residues. The ends were cut back, 4 bases at V and 0 bases at J, with 6 bases in the middle. In germline, CDR1 is MGHRA, CDR2 YSYEKL. This chain's CDR3 is CASSRGLNTEAFF. CDR3 coding DNA: TGCGCCAGCAGCCGGGGGTTGAACACTGAAGCTTTCTTT.

This chain connects TRBV27 to TRBJ2-7, with D perhaps TRBD1 (5 bases). The CDR3 runs 15 residues. The germline gives CDR1 MNHEY, CDR2 SMNVEV (reference sequence). V shed 0 bases and J shed 2 bases, with 11 bases lying between them. The CDR3, as DNA: TGTGCCAGCAGTTTATCGGCGCAGGGTACCTACGAGCAGTACTTC. Translating it yields CASSLSAQGTYEQYF.

The chain joins TRBV12-2 to TRBJ2-7; the table's TRBD1 call for D was not verified on the DNA. TRBV12-2 is a known pseudogene. The CDR3 totals 16 residues. The CDR3 reads CASRSWADRGRNEQYF. For the CDR3, the DNA is TGTGCAAGTCGCTCCTGGGCGGACAGGGGGCGGAACGAGCAGTACTTC.